These 20 T cell receptor beta chains came from one sample sequenced in a study of blood T cell repertoires in COVID-19. TCRdb's copy holds only in-frame clones and misses some; the assay was immunoSEQ multiplex PCR. Among approximately 310,000 clones, around 84% were seen once, and the ten largest hold around 1.8%. Sequencing was carried out using PBMCs or T cells enriched from blood (not recorded which). These receptors all come from a young woman who had been exposed to COVID-19.

This rearrangement joins TRBV5-4 to TRBJ2-2; D gene unclear. V gave up 4 bases and J gave up 1 base, with 8 bases separating them. Germline CDR1 and CDR2: SGHNT and YYREEE (reference sequence). This CDR3 is built from 14 residues. The CDR3 nucleotides are TGTGCCAGCAGCGTTGACATGAACACCGGGGAGCTGTTTTTT. Translating gives CASSVDMNTGELFF. Drawing the rest from reference TRBV5-4 and TRBJ2-2, the complete variable domain is ETGVTQSPTHLIKTRGQQVTLRCSSQSGHNTVSWYQQALGQGPQFIFQYYREEENGRGNFPPRFSGLQFPNYSSELNVNALELDDSALYLCASSVDMNTGELFFGEGSRLTVL.

The chain couples TRBV7-8 to TRBJ2-5, with D perhaps matching TRBD2 (6 bases). From germline, CDR1 is SGHVS and CDR2 FQNEAQ. Trimming took 5 bases from V and 2 from J, leaving 18 bases between them. This CDR3 has 16 residues. Here the CDR3 reads CASSARVGGAQETQYF. CDR3 nucleotides: TGTGCCAGCAGCGCCCGGGTCGGAGGGGCACAAGAGACCCAGTACTTC.

The rearrangement links TRBV29-1 to TRBJ2-7; 8 nucleotides match TRBD1. Germline lookup yields CDR1 SQVTM and CDR2 ANQGSEA. V lost 3 bases and J lost 12; bases outside the gene matches: 7. The CDR3 length is 11 residues. The CDR3 sequence is CSVEGTGKGYF. CDR3 nucleotide sequence: TGCAGCGTTGAGGGGACAGGAAAAGGGTACTTC.

V usage is TRBV7-8 and J usage is TRBJ2-1; D is unresolved. In germline, CDR1 is SGHVS, CDR2 FQNEAQ. V was cut by 1 base and J by 4 bases, with 14 bases left in between. The CDR3 sequence is 16 residues long. CDR3 bases: TGTGCCAGCAGCTTAGATCCGACTGATGTTTACAATGAGCAGTTCTTC. Residues: CASSLDPTDVYNEQFF.

CDR3 region: CASSSPGSGVYEQYF. The CDR3 DNA is TGTGCCAGCAGCTCCCCAGGTAGCGGGGTATACGAGCAGTACTTC. The rearrangement joins TRBV28 to TRBJ2-7; the match to TRBD2 covers 8 bases. V lost 6 bases and J lost 4; bases outside the gene matches: 11. This CDR3 spans 15 amino acids. Germline values: CDR1 MDHEN, CDR2 SYDVKM.

The rearrangement joins TRBV7-3 to TRBJ2-5; 8 nucleotides match TRBD1. Looked up from germline, CDR1 is SGHTA and CDR2 is FQGTGA. The CDR3 is 13 amino acids. V shed 5 bases and J 5 bases; nucleotides not matched to a gene: 4. Written as DNA, the CDR3 is TGTGCCAGCAGCCCAGGGGGCTTGGAGACCCAGTACTTC. Its protein product is CASSPGGLETQYF.

This clone was seen only once. This rearrangement joins TRBV6-5 to TRBJ2-1, with D perhaps matching TRBD2 (6 bases). Germline CDR1 reads MNHEY; CDR2 reads SVGAGI. The V and J ends lost 4 bases and 3 bases respectively, with 10 bases between them. This CDR3 has 14 amino acids. The CDR3 DNA follows: TGTGCCAGCAGTTGGCGGAGGGGCTACAATGAGCAGTTCTTC. Its translation: CASSWRRGYNEQFF.

J is TRBJ1-2 and V is TRBV4-1; TRBD1 matches 7 bases. J lost 7 bases, V lost 4 bases, and 12 bases had no gene match. Germline V gene sequence: CDR1 MGHRA, CDR2 YSYEKL. This CDR3 contains 15 residues. The CDR3 coding sequence is TGCGCCAGCAGCCCTCCCAAGGGGGCTCGTGGTGGCTACACCTTC. This gives the protein CASSPPKGARGGYTF.

V is TRBV11-3 and J is TRBJ2-3; D gene uncertain. Per germline, CDR1 SGHNT and CDR2 YENEEA. The CDR3 runs to 14 residues. Trimming removed 2 bases at V and 0 bases at J, with 6 bases between. CDR3 coding DNA: TGTGCCAGCAGCTTATCAACTAGCACAGATACGCAGTATTTT. This gives the protein CASSLSTSTDTQYF.

The chain employs TRBV28 and TRBJ1-2; unclear D gene. This CDR3 spans 13 amino acids. With 2 bases removed from V and 5 bases from J, the gap between germline ends came to 9 bases. The V gene's germline CDR1 is MDHEN and CDR2 SYDVKM. CDR3 nucleotide sequence: TGTGCCAGCAGTTTAGCGACACCTTATGGCTACACCTTC. Encoded protein: CASSLATPYGYTF.

The rearrangement links TRBV29-1 to TRBJ1-5, with 7 bases identical to TRBD1. The V and J ends lost 6 bases and 0 bases, in that order; junction bases with no gene match: 5. This CDR3 is built from 14 residues. Germline CDR1 reads SQVTM; CDR2 reads ANQGSEA. In DNA form, the CDR3 reads TGCAGCGTCAGGGGACAGAATAGCAATCAGCCCCAGCATTTT. Protein: CSVRGQNSNQPQHF.

CDR3 region: CAWSGQGAYNEQFF. DNA of the CDR3: TGTGCCTGGAGTGGACAGGGGGCTTACAATGAGCAGTTCTTC. V gene TRBV30 combines with J gene TRBJ2-1, with 10 bases lining up with TRBD1. Germline values: CDR1 GTSNPN, CDR2 SVGIG (reference sequence). The ends lost 1 base at V and 4 bases at J; junction bases unmatched: 1. There are 14 residues in the CDR3.

The chain joins TRBV7-9 to TRBJ1-1; the match to TRBD1 covers 7 bases. The CDR3 spans 15 residues. Germline values: CDR1 SEHNR, CDR2 FQNEAQ (reference sequence). The junction had 10 bases not matched to a gene; V was cut back by 3 bases and J by 6 bases. CDR3 in DNA: TGTGCCAGCAGCTTTGTCCAGGGGGATTTAGCTGAAGCTTTCTTT. This encodes CASSFVQGDLAEAFF.

The chain employs TRBV3-1 (or the pseudogene TRBV3-2) and TRBJ2-7, with 10 bases matching TRBD2. Germline V lookup: CDR1 LGHDT, CDR2 YNNKEL (reference sequence). The CDR3 sequence is 15 residues long. Trimming at V came to 4 bases and at J to 6 bases, leaving 9 bases not matched to a gene. The CDR3 coding sequence is TGTGCCAGCAGCCCCAGCGGGGGGGGAAAAAGCGAGCAGTACTTC. Translating gives CASSPSGGGKSEQYF.

The V call is TRBV14, the J call TRBJ1-6, with D perhaps TRBD1 (5 bases). The CDR3 is 16 residues long. Trimming left V 2 bases short and J 11 bases short, with 19 bases between. Germline CDR1 and CDR2: SGHDN and FVKESK. CDR3 sequence reads: CASSQNYPGGETPLHF. Written as DNA, the CDR3 is TGTGCCAGCAGCCAAAATTACCCGGGGGGGGAAACACCCCTCCACTTT.

This chain connects TRBV4-1 to TRBJ1-6, with D possibly being TRBD1 (5 bases). Germline V lookup: CDR1 MGHRA, CDR2 YSYEKL. V lost 6 bases and J 9 bases, leaving 15 bases between the germline ends. The CDR3 is made up of 14 amino acids. The CDR3 DNA sequence: TGCGCCAGCAGATGGTCACAGGATTCTTCACCCCTCCACTTT. It encodes CASRWSQDSSPLHF.

The chain couples TRBV14 to TRBJ2-7, with a possible D match to TRBD2 (5 bases). V gave up 2 bases and J gave up 5 bases, with 13 bases separating them. Germline V gene lookup returns CDR1 SGHDN and CDR2 FVKESK. This CDR3 contains 14 residues. Written as DNA, the CDR3 is TGTGCCAGCAGCCAATTAGGGAGTGCAGACGAGCAGTACTTC. Translated, it gives CASSQLGSADEQYF.

The V gene is TRBV7-8, the J gene TRBJ1-4; a possible D gene is TRBD1 (6 bases). Trimming took off 5 bases at V and 4 bases at J, with 11 bases between the two ends. This CDR3 has 14 residues. Germline values: CDR1 SGHVS, CDR2 FQNEAQ. DNA for the CDR3: TGTGCCAGCAGCCTAGGGGGAGGTAATGAAAAACTGTTTTTT. This codes for CASSLGGGNEKLFF.

The chain carries TRBV18 and TRBJ2-1; TRBD1 aligns across 9 bases. This CDR3 spans 13 amino acids. V shed 5 bases, J shed 6 bases, and the junction held 2 bases outside the gene matches. Germline CDR1 reads KGHSH; CDR2 reads LQKENI. The CDR3 DNA reads as TGTGCCAGCTCATCGGACAGGGGCAATGAGCAGTTCTTC. Translated, it gives CASSSDRGNEQFF.

The chain couples TRBV12-5 to TRBJ2-1, with 8 bases matching TRBD2. V shed 4 bases and J 5 bases; nucleotides not matched to a gene: 13. CDR3 length: 17 amino acids. The germline V gene has CDR1 LGHNT and CDR2 FRNRAP. The CDR3 DNA reads TGTGCTAGTGGTTCCACTTTAGGAGCGGGAGTCCACAATGAGCAGTTCTTC. The encoded protein is CASGSTLGAGVHNEQFF.